A selection of T cell receptor beta chains follows, all from one sample in a study of blood T cell repertoires in COVID-19. Sequenced by immunoSEQ multiplex PCR; TCRdb stores in-frame clones only, minus some. The top ten hold 10% to 15% of the sample, which has approximately 72,000 clones, about nine tenths seen once. Specimen: peripheral blood. The origin of the receptors is a woman in her fifties or sixties with acute or convalescent COVID-19. CDR3s include the opening cysteine and the closing phenylalanine or tryptophan. Fields, in order: V gene, J gene, CDR3 protein.

TRBV12-3/TRBV12-4	TRBJ1-1	CASSSPREAFF
TRBV5-4	TRBJ2-2	CASSPSSGTGGTGELFF
TRBV19	TRBJ1-5	CASSMSSNQPQHF
TRBV10-3	TRBJ2-3	CAISYRGRDTDTQYF
TRBV10-3	TRBJ1-1	CAISEQGIVGAFF
TRBV5-1	TRBJ2-1	CASSLGLAGYEQFF
TRBV9	TRBJ1-1	CASSSQGRGAGTEAFF
TRBV28	TRBJ2-5	CASSWGTGIGLETQYF
TRBV14	TRBJ2-7	CASSLGTYEQYF
TRBV5-8	TRBJ2-3	CASSLGRDRDADTQYF
TRBV29-1	TRBJ1-6	CSAGGSGEPLHF
TRBV6-4	TRBJ2-1	CASSLDRVSNNEQFF
TRBV11-2	TRBJ2-7	CASSVGGLYEQYF
TRBV3-1/TRBV3-2	TRBJ2-3	CASSPSTDTQYF
TRBV2	TRBJ1-2	CASSVDSETLGYTF
TRBV6-4	TRBJ1-1	CASSLQGGTEAFF
TRBV7-2	TRBJ2-5	CASSGQTGSQETQYF
TRBV19	TRBJ1-5	CASSRTMQGAGNQPQHF
TRBV6-4	TRBJ2-3	CASSPTVVSTDTQYF
TRBV7-9	TRBJ2-3	CASSLATGGADTQYF
TRBV5-1	TRBJ1-2	CASSPERGEIGGYTF
TRBV18	TRBJ1-5	CASSPNRDQPQHF
TRBV6-5	TRBJ1-2	CASSRLNRVGGYTF
TRBV7-8	TRBJ2-7	CASSLGSGAAYEQYF
TRBV4-1	TRBJ2-1	CASTTLTSSNEQFF
TRBV14	TRBJ2-1	CASSQFRDSYNEQFF
TRBV5-4	TRBJ2-7	CASSGRGAVQGEQYF
TRBV6-1	TRBJ1-6	CASSEVGRWVNSPLHF
TRBV28	TRBJ1-4	CASSRTAATNEKLFF
TRBV5-4	TRBJ2-1	CASSLDSGAVVQFF
TRBV20-1	TRBJ2-5	CSASAEETQYF
TRBV10-2	TRBJ2-1	CASSDNPGNEQFF